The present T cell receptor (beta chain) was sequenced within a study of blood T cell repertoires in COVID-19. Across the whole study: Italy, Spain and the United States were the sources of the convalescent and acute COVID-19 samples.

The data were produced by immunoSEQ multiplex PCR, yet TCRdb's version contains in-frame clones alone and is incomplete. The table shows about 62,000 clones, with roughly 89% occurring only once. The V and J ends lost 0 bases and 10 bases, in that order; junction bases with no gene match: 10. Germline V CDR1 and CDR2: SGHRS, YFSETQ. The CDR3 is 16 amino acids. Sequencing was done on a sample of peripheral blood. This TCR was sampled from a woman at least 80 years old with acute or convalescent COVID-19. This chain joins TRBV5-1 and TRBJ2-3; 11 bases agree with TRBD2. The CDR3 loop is CASSLGTSGLGEAQYF. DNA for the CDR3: TGCGCCAGCAGCTTGGGGACTAGCGGGCTCGGGGAGGCGCAGTATTTT.